The present T cell receptor (beta chain) was sequenced within a study of blood T cell repertoires in COVID-19. About the research overall: The United States, Italy and Spain were the sources of the acute and convalescent COVID-19 samples. From T cells, B-cell-depleted T cells, or PBMCs came the material, which was cDNA or gDNA.

In the source study's methods: Quantification of nucleated cells was approximated via reference gene primer amplification. Some clones are missing from TCRdb's copy, which holds only in-frame ones; the method was immunoSEQ multiplex PCR. D and trimming come from the DNA, and the V and J calls and clone size come from that table. Among about 200,000 clones listed, approximately 82% were seen once. V was shortened by 0 bases and J by 8 bases, with 13 bases between the two germline ends. The CDR3 contains 13 residues. Germline V gene data show CDR1 as GTSNPN and CDR2 as SVGIG (reference sequence). Sequencing was performed on peripheral blood. The chain combines TRBV30 with TRBJ1-2; possibly TRBD1 for D (5 bases). The receptor comes from a woman in her forties with acute or convalescent COVID-19. DNA of the CDR3: TGTGCCTGGAGTGTACGGGGGGAAAGGGGCTACACCTTC. Translated: CAWSVRGERGYTF.